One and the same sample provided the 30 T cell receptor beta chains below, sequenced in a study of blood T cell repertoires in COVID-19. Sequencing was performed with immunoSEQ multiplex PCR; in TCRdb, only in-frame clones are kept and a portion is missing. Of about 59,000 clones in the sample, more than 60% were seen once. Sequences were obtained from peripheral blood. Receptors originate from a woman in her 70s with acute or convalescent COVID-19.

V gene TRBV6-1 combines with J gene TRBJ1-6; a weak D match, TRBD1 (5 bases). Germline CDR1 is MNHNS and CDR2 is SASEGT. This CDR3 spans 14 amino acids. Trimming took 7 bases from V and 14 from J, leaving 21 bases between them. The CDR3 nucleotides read TGTGCCAGCAATCTCGGGACCGCGCGGGGATCCCTCCACTTT. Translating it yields CASNLGTARGSLHF.

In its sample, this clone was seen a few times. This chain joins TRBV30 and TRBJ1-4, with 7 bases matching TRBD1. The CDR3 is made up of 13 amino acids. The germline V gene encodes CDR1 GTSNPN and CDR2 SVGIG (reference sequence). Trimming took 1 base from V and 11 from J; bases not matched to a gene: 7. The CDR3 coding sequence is TGTGCCTGGAGTGAGACAGGGCCACCCAAACTGTTTTTT. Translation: CAWSETGPPKLFF.

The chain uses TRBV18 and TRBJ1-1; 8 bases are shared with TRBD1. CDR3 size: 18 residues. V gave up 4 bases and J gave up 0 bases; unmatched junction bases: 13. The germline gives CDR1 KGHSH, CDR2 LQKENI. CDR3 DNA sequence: TGTGCCAGCTCACTATCCAGACGGACAGGGATTATGAACACTGAAGCTTTCTTT. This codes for CASSLSRRTGIMNTEAFF.

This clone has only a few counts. DNA of the CDR3: TGTGCCAGCAGTATGACACCAAACACCGGGGAGCTGTTTTTT. Protein sequence: CASSMTPNTGELFF. This chain links TRBV2 with TRBJ2-2; D remains ambiguous. CDR3 length: 14 residues. Germline CDR1 and CDR2: SNHLY and FYNNEI. Trimming took 5 bases from V and 2 from J, leaving 9 bases between them.

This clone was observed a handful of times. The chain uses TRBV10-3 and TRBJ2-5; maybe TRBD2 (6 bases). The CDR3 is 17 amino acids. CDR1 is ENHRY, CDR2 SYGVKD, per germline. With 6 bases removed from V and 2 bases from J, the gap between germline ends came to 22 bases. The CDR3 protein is CAISPLGGSETQETQYF. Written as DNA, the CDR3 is TGTGCCATCAGCCCCTTAGGAGGGTCCGAGACACAAGAGACCCAGTACTTC.

CDR3 amino acids: CASSEASVYGYTF. The CDR3 DNA is TGTGCCAGCAGTGAAGCCTCGGTGTATGGCTACACCTTC. The chain employs TRBV2 and TRBJ1-2; D gene unclear. Germline V gives CDR1 SNHLY, CDR2 FYNNEI. The length of the CDR3 is 13 residues. V lost 0 bases, J lost 5 bases, and 7 bases lay in between.

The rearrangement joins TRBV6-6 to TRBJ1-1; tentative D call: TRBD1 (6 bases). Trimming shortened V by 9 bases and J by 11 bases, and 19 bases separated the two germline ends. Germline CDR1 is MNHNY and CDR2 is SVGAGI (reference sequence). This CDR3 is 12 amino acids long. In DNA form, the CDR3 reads TGTGCCAGTTCCGACAGGTTCGGGGAGGCTTTCTTT. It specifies CASSDRFGEAFF.

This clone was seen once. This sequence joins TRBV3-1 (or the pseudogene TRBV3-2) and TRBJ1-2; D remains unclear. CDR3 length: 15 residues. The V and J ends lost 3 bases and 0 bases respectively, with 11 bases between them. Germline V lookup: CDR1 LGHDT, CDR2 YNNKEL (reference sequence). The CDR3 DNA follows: TGTGCCAGCAGCCATAGAACGTTCGCTAACTATGGCTACACCTTC. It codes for CASSHRTFANYGYTF.

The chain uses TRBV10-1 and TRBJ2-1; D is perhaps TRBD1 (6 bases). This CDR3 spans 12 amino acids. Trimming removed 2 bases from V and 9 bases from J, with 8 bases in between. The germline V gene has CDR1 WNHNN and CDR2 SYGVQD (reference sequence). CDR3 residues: CASSEQGREQFF. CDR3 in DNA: TGCGCCAGCAGTGAGCAGGGGCGTGAGCAGTTCTTC.

CDR3 sequence reads: CATSREESSSPLHF. For the CDR3, the DNA is TGTGCCACCAGCAGAGAAGAGTCTTCCTCACCCCTCCACTTT. The V gene is TRBV15, the J gene TRBJ1-6, with D hard to call. The CDR3 is 14 residues long. Germline-derived CDR1 and CDR2 are LNHNV and YYDKDF (reference sequence). Trimming took off 0 bases at V and 10 bases at J, with 10 bases between the two ends.

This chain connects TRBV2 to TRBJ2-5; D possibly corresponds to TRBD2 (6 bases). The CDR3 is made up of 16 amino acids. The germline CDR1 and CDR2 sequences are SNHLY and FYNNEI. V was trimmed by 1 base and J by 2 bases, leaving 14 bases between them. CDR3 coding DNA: TGTGCCAGCAGTGAAGAGGCGGGGCGAAGACAAGAGACCCAGTACTTC. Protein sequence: CASSEEAGRRQETQYF.

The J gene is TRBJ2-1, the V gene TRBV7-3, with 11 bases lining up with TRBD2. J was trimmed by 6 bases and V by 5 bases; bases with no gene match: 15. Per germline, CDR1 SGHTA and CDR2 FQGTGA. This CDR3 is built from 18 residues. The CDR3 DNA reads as TGTGCCAGCAGCCGCTCCCCCCGGACTAGCGGGCCCTCCAATGAGCAGTTCTTC. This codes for CASSRSPRTSGPSNEQFF. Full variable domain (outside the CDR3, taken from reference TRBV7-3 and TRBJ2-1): GAGVSQTPSNKVTEKGKYVELRCDPISGHTALYWYRQSLGQGPEFLIYFQGTGAADDSGLPNDRFFAVRPEGSVSTLKIQRTERGDSAVYLCASSRSPRTSGPSNEQFFGPGTRLTVL.

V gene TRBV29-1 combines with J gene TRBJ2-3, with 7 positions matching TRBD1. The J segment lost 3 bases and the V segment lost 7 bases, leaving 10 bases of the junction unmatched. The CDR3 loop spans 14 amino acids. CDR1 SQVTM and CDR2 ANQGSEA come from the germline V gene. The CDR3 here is CSEKTGSVTDTQYF. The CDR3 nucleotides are TGCAGCGAGAAGACAGGGTCGGTAACAGATACGCAGTATTTT.

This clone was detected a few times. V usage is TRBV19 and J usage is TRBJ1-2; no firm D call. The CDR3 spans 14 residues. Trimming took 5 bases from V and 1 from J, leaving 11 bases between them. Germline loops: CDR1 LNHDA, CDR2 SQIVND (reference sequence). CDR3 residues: CASSPDRDNYGYTF. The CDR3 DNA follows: TGTGCCAGTAGTCCCGATCGGGATAACTATGGCTACACCTTC.

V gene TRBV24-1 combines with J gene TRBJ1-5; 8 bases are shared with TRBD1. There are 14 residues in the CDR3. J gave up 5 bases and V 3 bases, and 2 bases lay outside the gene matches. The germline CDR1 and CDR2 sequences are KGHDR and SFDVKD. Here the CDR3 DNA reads TGTGCCACCAGTGATGGACAGGGTTATCAGCCCCAGCATTTT. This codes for CATSDGQGYQPQHF.

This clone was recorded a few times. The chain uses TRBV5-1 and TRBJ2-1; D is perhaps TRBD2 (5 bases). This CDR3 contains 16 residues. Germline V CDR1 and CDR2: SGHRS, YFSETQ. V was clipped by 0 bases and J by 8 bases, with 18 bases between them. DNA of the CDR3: TGCGCCAGCAGCTTGGTACGAGGACTCGCGAATGATGAGCAGTTCTTC. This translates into CASSLVRGLANDEQFF.

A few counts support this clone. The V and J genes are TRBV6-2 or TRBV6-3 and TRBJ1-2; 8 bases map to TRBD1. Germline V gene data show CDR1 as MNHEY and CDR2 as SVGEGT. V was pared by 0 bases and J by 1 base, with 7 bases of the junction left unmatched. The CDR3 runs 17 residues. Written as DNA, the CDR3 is TGTGCCAGCAGTTACTCCCTCAGGGGGCCTATTAACTATGGCTACACCTTC. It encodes CASSYSLRGPINYGYTF.

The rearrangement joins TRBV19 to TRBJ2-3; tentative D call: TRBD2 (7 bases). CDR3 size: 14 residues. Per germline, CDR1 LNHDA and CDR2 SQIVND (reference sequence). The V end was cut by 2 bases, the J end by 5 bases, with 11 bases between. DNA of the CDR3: TGTGCCAGTAGTATAAGGGGGGGCGGAGATACGCAGTATTTT. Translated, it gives CASSIRGGGDTQYF.

This chain's CDR3 is CASSSGTSGGAGEQFF. CDR3 sequence (DNA): TGTGCCAGCAGTTCCGGGACTAGCGGGGGGGCCGGGGAGCAGTTCTTC. The chain couples TRBV27 to TRBJ2-1, with 16 positions matching TRBD2. V lost 4 bases to trimming and J lost 10 bases; unmatched junction nucleotides: 7. This CDR3 contains 16 residues. Germline CDR1 reads MNHEY; CDR2 reads SMNVEV (reference sequence).

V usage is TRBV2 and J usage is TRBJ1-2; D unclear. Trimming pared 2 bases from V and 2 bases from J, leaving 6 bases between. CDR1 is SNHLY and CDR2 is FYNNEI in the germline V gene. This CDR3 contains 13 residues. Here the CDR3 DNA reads TGTGCCAGCAGTGAACGCGGGAACTATGGCTACACCTTC. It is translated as CASSERGNYGYTF.

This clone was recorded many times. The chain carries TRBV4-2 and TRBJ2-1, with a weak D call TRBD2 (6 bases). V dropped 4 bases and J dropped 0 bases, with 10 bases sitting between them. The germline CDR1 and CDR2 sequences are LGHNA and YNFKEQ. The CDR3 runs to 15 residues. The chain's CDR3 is CASSRGESSYNEQFF. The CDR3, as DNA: TGTGCCAGCAGCCGCGGGGAGAGCTCCTACAATGAGCAGTTCTTC.

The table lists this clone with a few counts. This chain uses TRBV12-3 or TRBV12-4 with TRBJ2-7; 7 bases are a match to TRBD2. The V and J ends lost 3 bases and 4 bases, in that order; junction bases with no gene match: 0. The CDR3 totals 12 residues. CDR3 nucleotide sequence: TGTGCCAGCAGTTTTAGCGGGTACGAGCAGTACTTC. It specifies CASSFSGYEQYF.

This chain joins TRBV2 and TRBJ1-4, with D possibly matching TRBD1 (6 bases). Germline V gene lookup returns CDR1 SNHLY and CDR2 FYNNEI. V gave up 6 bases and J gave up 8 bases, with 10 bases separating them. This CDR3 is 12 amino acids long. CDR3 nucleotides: TGTGCCAGCAGGGGAGACAGGGAAAAACTGTTTTTT. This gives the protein CASRGDREKLFF.

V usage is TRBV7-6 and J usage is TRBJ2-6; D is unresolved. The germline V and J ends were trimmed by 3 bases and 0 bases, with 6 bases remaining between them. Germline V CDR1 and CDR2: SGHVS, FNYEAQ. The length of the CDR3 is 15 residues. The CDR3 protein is CASSFIPSGANVLTF. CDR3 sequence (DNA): TGTGCCAGCAGCTTCATTCCCTCTGGGGCCAACGTCCTGACTTTC.

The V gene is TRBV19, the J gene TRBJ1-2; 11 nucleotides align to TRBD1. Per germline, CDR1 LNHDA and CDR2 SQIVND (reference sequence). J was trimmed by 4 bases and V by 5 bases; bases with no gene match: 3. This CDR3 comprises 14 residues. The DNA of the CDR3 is TGTGCCAGTAGTCCGGGACAGGGGGTCTATGGCTACACCTTC. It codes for CASSPGQGVYGYTF.

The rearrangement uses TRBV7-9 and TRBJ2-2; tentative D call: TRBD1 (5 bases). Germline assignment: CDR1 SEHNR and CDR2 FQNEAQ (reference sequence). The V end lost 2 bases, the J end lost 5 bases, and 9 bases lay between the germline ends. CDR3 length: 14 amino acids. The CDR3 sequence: CASSLMTETGELFF. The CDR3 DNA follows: TGTGCCAGCAGCTTAATGACAGAGACCGGGGAGCTGTTTTTT.

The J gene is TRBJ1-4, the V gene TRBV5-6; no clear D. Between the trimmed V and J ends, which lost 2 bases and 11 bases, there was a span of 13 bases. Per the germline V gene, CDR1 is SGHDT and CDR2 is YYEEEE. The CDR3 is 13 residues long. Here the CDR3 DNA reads TGTGCCAGCAGCTTAAGGATGTCGCGGAAACTGTTTTTT. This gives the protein CASSLRMSRKLFF. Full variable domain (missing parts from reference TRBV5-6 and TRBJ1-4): DAGVTQSPTHLIKTRGQQVTLRCSPKSGHDTVSWYQQALGQGPQFIFQYYEEEERQRGNFPDRFSGHQFPNYSSELNVNALLLGDSALYLCASSLRMSRKLFFGSGTQLSVL.

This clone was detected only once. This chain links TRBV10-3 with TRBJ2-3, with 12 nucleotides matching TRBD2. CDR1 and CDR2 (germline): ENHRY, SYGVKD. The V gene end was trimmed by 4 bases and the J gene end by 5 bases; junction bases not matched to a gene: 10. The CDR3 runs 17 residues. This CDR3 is CAISGASGGAGGDTQYF. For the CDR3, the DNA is TGTGCCATCAGTGGTGCTAGCGGGGGGGCCGGGGGAGATACGCAGTATTTT.

The CDR3 DNA is TGTGCCAGCAGACTGACAGGGAAGGATGGCTACACCTTC. This gives the protein CASRLTGKDGYTF. The chain uses TRBV6-5 and TRBJ1-2, with TRBD1 identical over 7 bases. The CDR3 length is 13 residues. The trim removed 6 bases at V and 6 bases at J, leaving 7 bases unmatched. The germline V gene encodes CDR1 MNHEY and CDR2 SVGAGI.

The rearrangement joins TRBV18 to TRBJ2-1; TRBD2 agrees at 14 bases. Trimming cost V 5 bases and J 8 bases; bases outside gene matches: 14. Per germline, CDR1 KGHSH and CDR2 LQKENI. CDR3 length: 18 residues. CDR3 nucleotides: TGTGCCAGCTCAGCAATGCAATTGACTAGCGGGGGGGCTCATGAGCAGTTCTTC. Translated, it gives CASSAMQLTSGGAHEQFF.